Listed below are T cell receptor beta chains from one sample, sequenced in a study of CD8 T cells in Susac syndrome. TCRdb re-called the immunoSEQ multiplex PCR reads with MiXCR, one entry per CDR3 protein. The sample has 250,000 to 300,000 distinct CDR3 sequences; about 91% are singletons. The sample consisted of CD8+ T cells from PBMCs. The receptors derive from a human donor with multiple sclerosis. Both conserved end residues are part of each CDR3. Clone size is stated in some rows and not others, as once, few, many or a class when expanded.

TRBV4-3	.	CASSQEKGKGSDTQYF
TRBV2	.	CASINPLAYNSPLHF
TRBV27	.	CATMVTGFGEQYF
TRBV19	.	CASSINGYRRNQPQHF
TRBV7-8	.	CASSSGLVTTDTQYF
TRBV6-5	.	CASSYYGQVYNEQFF
TRBV4-3	once	CASSLTQGWGYTF
TRBV2	.	CASSGDRGLYEQYF
TRBV7-2	few	CASSSSTGRNIQYF
TRBV15	.	CATSRDIDRAEDTQYF
TRBV9	.	CASSTWDSYTGELFF
TRBV4-1	.	CASSRTPGTSETQYF
TRBV11-2	.	CASSFTISGVYTDTQYF
TRBV7-9	.	CASSHQGGVDGYTF
TRBV27	.	CASSLSARNYGYTF
TRBV29-1	.	CSVDSPEKTFF
TRBV20-1	.	CSARESGRVSNEQFF
TRBV7-8	.	CASSVRLAPGEQFF
TRBV6-5	.	CASSYQTSRASGANVLTF
TRBV6-7	.	CASHRRVKGAPGGNEKLFF
TRBV7-9	.	CASSLGPTQPQHF
TRBV2	.	CASRLGQEHQPQHF
TRBV27	few	CASSPGQTDTQYF
TRBV7-3	.	CASSLTLAGEHEQFF
TRBV12-3/TRBV12-4	.	CASSLEQDVSNQPQHF
TRBV12-3/TRBV12-4	.	CASSASGEQYF
TRBV9	.	CASSVALGASTDTQYF
TRBV27	.	CASSSYRDREETQYF
TRBV4-3	.	CASSQVGGEQFF
TRBV20-1	.	CSALAKGGGNTIYF
TRBV29-1	.	CSGAWGVNNEQFF
TRBV20-1	.	CSALPGGIYEQYF
TRBV30	.	CAWMSKETQYF
TRBV2	.	CASSEWARNEEFF
TRBV6-4	.	CASSDKEGANGYTF
TRBV23-1	.	CASTSRKGTKNIQYF
TRBV20-1	once	CSAPIRGLVYEQYF
TRBV30	.	CAWSGDRPSSYEQYF